This passage covers 13 T cell receptor beta chains from one sample sequenced in a study of blood T cell repertoires in COVID-19. This table comes from immunoSEQ multiplex PCR, and its TCRdb copy is limited to in-frame clones, with some not included. The sample includes 150,000 to 200,000 clones, 86% seen only once; the top ten take 7%. The sample taken for sequencing was peripheral blood. Receptors originate from an elderly woman in a cohort sampled during active or convalescent COVID-19.

The gene calls are TRBV6-5 and TRBJ1-6; D is possibly TRBD1 (5 bases). This CDR3 is 16 amino acids long. Germline V gene data show CDR1 as MNHEY and CDR2 as SVGAGI. V was shortened by 4 bases and J by 9 bases, with 19 bases between the two germline ends. In DNA, the CDR3 is TGTGCCAGCAGTTCTCCGGGGGACCCCATAACTTCACCCCTCCACTTT. Translated, it gives CASSSPGDPITSPLHF.

This sequence joins TRBV5-5 and TRBJ2-5; 12 bases line up with TRBD2. Germline assignment: CDR1 SGHKS and CDR2 YYEKEE (reference sequence). V shed 4 bases, J shed 5 bases, and the junction held 9 bases outside the gene matches. The CDR3 loop spans 16 amino acids. The CDR3 here is CASSVLRLAGVETQYF. CDR3 in DNA: TGTGCCAGCAGCGTCCTTAGACTAGCGGGGGTGGAGACCCAGTACTTC.

This chain links TRBV24-1 with TRBJ2-3; 12 bases map to TRBD2. This CDR3 has 17 residues. After removal of 5 bases from V and 3 bases from J, the junction contained 8 bases not matched to a gene. Germline V gene data show CDR1 as KGHDR and CDR2 as SFDVKD. The CDR3 sequence is CATSVGLAGGRTDTQYF. The CDR3 DNA follows: TGTGCCACCAGTGTGGGCCTAGCGGGGGGGAGAACAGATACGCAGTATTTT.

The DNA of the CDR3 is TGTGCCAGCAGCTCCCTCGGGACAGGGGACGAGCAGTACGTC. This translates into CASSSLGTGDEQYV. V is TRBV5-4 and J is TRBJ2-7; TRBD1 matches at 10 bases. The CDR3 is 14 amino acids. V trimming: 3 bases; J trimming: 5 bases; junction bases outside the gene matches: 5. Looked up from germline, CDR1 is SGHNT and CDR2 is YYREEE (reference sequence).

The CDR3 is CAWKEYNSPLHF. DNA of the CDR3: TGTGCCTGGAAGGAGTATAATTCACCCCTCCACTTT. The J gene is TRBJ1-6, the V gene TRBV30, with D hard to call. The CDR3 sequence is 12 residues long. Germline V lookup: CDR1 GTSNPN, CDR2 SVGIG (reference sequence). V was clipped by 4 bases and J by 4 bases, with 5 bases between them.

The chain joins TRBV7-2 to TRBJ1-5, with 7 bases aligning to TRBD1. Trimming removed 3 bases from V and 4 bases from J; junction bases left unmatched: 9. Germline lookup yields CDR1 SGHTA and CDR2 FQGNSA. This CDR3 comprises 16 residues. CDR3 sequence reads: CASSLQGQAYNQPQHF. The CDR3 nucleotides are TGTGCCAGCAGCTTGCAAGGACAGGCGTATAATCAGCCCCAGCATTTT.

The chain uses TRBV2 and TRBJ1-5, with TRBD1 matching over 8 bases. CDR1 and CDR2 from the germline V gene are SNHLY and FYNNEI. The CDR3 is 17 residues long. Trimming removed 4 bases from V and 0 bases from J; junction bases left unmatched: 8. The CDR3 spells CASSVGQGENSNQPQHF. The CDR3, as DNA: TGTGCCAGCAGTGTAGGACAGGGAGAAAATAGCAATCAGCCCCAGCATTTT.

The chain uses TRBV5-4 and TRBJ2-2; 12 nucleotides match TRBD1. Trimming removed 7 bases from V and 2 bases from J; junction bases left unmatched: 9. Germline assignment: CDR1 SGHNT and CDR2 YYREEE (reference sequence). The CDR3 length is 17 residues. The CDR3 sequence is CASGPGQGASNTGELFF. Written as DNA, the CDR3 is TGTGCCAGCGGACCGGGACAGGGGGCTAGTAACACCGGGGAGCTGTTTTTT.

This clone was counted only a few times. The chain joins TRBV11-2 to TRBJ2-2; a possible D gene is TRBD1 (6 bases). CDR3 size: 16 residues. The V and J ends lost 6 bases and 5 bases respectively, with 19 bases between them. Germline V gives CDR1 SGHAT, CDR2 FQNNGV. CDR3 DNA: TGTGCCAGCAGAGCGGTGGGACAAGAGCTAACCGGGGAGCTGTTTTTT. Translating gives CASRAVGQELTGELFF.

The CDR3 DNA reads TGTGCCAGCAGTTTAGGGGGCTCAAAGCAGACCCAGTACTTC. Amino acid sequence: CASSLGGSKQTQYF. V usage is TRBV28 and J usage is TRBJ2-5, with D possibly being TRBD1 (6 bases). V lost 2 bases, J lost 6 bases, and 13 bases lay in between. Germline assignment: CDR1 MDHEN and CDR2 SYDVKM. The length of the CDR3 is 14 residues.

The genes are TRBV6-5 and TRBJ1-6; TRBD1 matches 7 bases. CDR1 MNHEY and CDR2 SVGAGI come from the germline V gene. This CDR3 has 14 amino acids. Trimming took 3 bases from V and 5 from J; bases not matched to a gene: 1. CDR3 in amino acids: CASSYGTDNSPLHF. The CDR3 nucleotides read TGTGCCAGCAGTTATGGGACAGATAATTCACCCCTCCACTTT.

This clone was counted a single time. V usage is TRBV20-1 and J usage is TRBJ2-7, with D unclear. Trimming took off 5 bases at V and 5 bases at J, with 10 bases between the two ends. This CDR3 spans 11 amino acids. Germline CDR1 reads DFQATT; CDR2 reads SNEGSKA (reference sequence). The CDR3 is CSASSFDEQYF. The CDR3 bases are TGCAGTGCTTCTAGTTTCGACGAGCAGTACTTC.

V usage is TRBV10-3 and J usage is TRBJ2-5; D possibly corresponds to TRBD1 (5 bases). The V end lost 0 bases, the J end lost 6 bases, and 11 bases lay between the germline ends. The germline V gene encodes CDR1 ENHRY and CDR2 SYGVKD. The CDR3 has 14 amino acids. This CDR3 is CAISESYRIKTQYF. The CDR3 bases are TGTGCCATCAGTGAGTCTTACAGGATAAAGACCCAGTACTTC.